This T cell receptor beta chain was recovered during a study of beta chain features in type 1 diabetes (dated by TCRdb to between 2018 and 2020). With regard to the full study: No differences in mean age, gender distribution, total cell number or subset yield were found between patients and healthy donors. Across all samples, 107,917,701 sorted cells were examined, and cell number per subset correlated strongly with RNA yield. The study compared the TCRB repertoires of sorted circulating CD4+ T cell subsets in recently diagnosed type 1 diabetes patients with those in matched healthy donors. Whereas all 28 donors provided naive and central memory subsets, regulatory and stem cell-like memory subsets were isolated from just 8 patients and roughly 8 healthy donors.

CDR1 and CDR2 were assigned from the germline V gene (reference sequence) as SGHNT and YYREEE. The CDR3 covers 15 residues, taking in both the cysteine and the phenylalanine. This entry keeps only the CDR3 DNA: 45 bases, framed from base 1. V trim: 9 bases; J trim: 1 base; unmatched bases: 12. The High Capacity cDNA Reverse Transcription Kit was used to reverse transcribe all of the isolated RNA, meaning that expressed TCRB transcripts were what got sequenced. Deep immunoSEQ sequencing was applied to naive, central memory and regulatory T cell samples, giving an average of roughly 3.5 million total reads per sample. After sorted cells were lysed in RLT buffer, RNA was extracted with DNase-treated RNeasy Micro or Mini kits, with the choice depending on cell number. Each cell subset was processed on its own to prevent cross-contamination, while patient and healthy donor samples were processed together. The immunoSEQ multiplex PCR was used to amplify TCRB sequences from cDNA, yielding 87-bp fragments that span the CDR3 region. Sequencing of the amplicons was done on the Illumina HiSeq platform. The paper's processing steps were these. Synthetic template baselines were used to correct PCR bias computationally, reads within Hamming distance 2 were collapsed together, and singletons that could not be merged were discarded. By aligning reads against IMGT, V, D and J genes, CDR3 length, and insertions or deletions at six rearrangement sites were assigned. Within each subset, clonotype counts were normalized to the number of sorted cells before true diversity and Gini coefficients were calculated with the tcR R package. The overlap coefficient, calculated on TCRB nucleotide sequences, was used to measure repertoire sharing. TCRdb provides this immuneACCESS table in a form limited to in-frame rearrangements. Some clones are lacking; in checked studies, under half of them reflect an unresolved V gene, and why the rest are absent is not known. The D gene and trimming were derived from the DNA, and the V and J assignments and clone size from that table. This sample is represented by 300,000 to 350,000 clones; around 8.5% of them were singletons. The top ten clones comprise around 1% of the sample.

Points on this clone: Its antigen is not yet known. No much larger clone exists at a distance of one base, and base qualities are not known.

Each donor gave one peripheral blood draw, averaging approximately 110 mL, which was collected into heparinised tubes. A BD FACSAria II and a panel including CD45RO, CCR7, CD25, CD127, CD95 and CD27 were used to sort naive, central memory, regulatory and stem cell-like memory CD4+ T cells. All sorted populations exceeded 98% purity. PBMCs were isolated right away by Lymphoprep density gradient centrifugation and were stained directly, without culture. Samples were stained and sorted in pairs, with one healthy donor and one patient per experiment, so that batch effects were minimized. The paper as a whole reports these results and caveats: The naive, central memory and regulatory TCRB repertoires appeared to resemble one another more closely among patients than among healthy donors. Because small numbers of individuals were included in the HLA sub-analyses, any influence of HLA type on TCRB rearrangement was left unresolved. Fewer insertions and more nucleotide deletions at VDJ recombination sites were observed in patients with type 1 diabetes, implying thymic rearrangement abnormalities. PCR may preferentially amplify shorter templates, but because patient and control samples were amplified and corrected together, any resulting skew would affect both groups equally. Sequencing cDNA rather than genomic DNA could over-represent highly expressing activated cells, although activation and CD3 levels did not differ between groups. Type 1 diabetes patients showed a moderate but significant shortening of TCRB CDR3 length in all four CD4+ subsets.

The sequenced material came from central memory CD4+ T cells from blood. This TCR came from a man aged 25-40 years with type 1 diabetes. The V gene is TRBV5-4 and the J gene is TRBJ1-2, with TRBD1 matching 7 junction bases. The nucleotide sequence reads TGTGCCATTTTCGACGACAGGGCGAATAACTATGGCTACACCTTC. This codes for CAIFDDRANNYGYTF. Joined to the reference TRBV5-4 and TRBJ1-2 proteins, this CDR3 gives the full variable domain: ETGVTQSPTHLIKTRGQQVTLRCSSQSGHNTVSWYQQALGQGPQFIFQYYREEENGRGNFPPRFSGLQFPNYSSELNVNALELDDSALYLCAIFDDRANNYGYTFGSGTRLTVV.